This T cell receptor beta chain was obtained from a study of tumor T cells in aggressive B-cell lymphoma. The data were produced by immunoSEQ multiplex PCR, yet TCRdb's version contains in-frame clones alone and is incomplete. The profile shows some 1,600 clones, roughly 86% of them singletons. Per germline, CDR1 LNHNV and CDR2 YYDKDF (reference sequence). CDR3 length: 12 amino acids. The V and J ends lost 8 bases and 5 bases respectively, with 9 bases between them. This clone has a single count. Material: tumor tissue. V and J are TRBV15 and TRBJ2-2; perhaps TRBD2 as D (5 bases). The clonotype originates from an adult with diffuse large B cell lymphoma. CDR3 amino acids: CATLRGTGELFF. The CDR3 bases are TGTGCCACCCTCCGGGGAACCGGGGAGCTGTTTTTT.